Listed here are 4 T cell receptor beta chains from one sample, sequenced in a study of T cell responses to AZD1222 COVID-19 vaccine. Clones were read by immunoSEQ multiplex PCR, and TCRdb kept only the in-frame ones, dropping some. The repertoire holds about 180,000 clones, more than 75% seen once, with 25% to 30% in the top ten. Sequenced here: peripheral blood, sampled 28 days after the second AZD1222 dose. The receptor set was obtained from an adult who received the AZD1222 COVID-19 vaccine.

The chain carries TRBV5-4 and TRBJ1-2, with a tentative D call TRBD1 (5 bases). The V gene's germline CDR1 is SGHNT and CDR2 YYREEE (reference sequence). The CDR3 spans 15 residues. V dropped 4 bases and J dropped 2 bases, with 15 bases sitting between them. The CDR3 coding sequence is TGTGCCAGCAGCCCCATGTTCGGGGCGAACTATGGCTACACCTTC. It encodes CASSPMFGANYGYTF.

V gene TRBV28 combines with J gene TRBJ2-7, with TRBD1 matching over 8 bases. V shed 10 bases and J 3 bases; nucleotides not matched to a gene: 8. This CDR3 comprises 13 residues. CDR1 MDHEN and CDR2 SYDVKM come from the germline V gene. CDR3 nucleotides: TGTGCCACCCGGACAGGGATACTCTACGAGCAGTACTTC. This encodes CATRTGILYEQYF.

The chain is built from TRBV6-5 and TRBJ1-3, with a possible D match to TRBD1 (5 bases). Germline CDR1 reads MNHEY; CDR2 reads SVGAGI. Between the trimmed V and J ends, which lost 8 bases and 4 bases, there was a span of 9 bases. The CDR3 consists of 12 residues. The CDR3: CASAQGGNTIYF. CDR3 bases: TGTGCCAGCGCCCAGGGAGGAAACACCATATATTTT.

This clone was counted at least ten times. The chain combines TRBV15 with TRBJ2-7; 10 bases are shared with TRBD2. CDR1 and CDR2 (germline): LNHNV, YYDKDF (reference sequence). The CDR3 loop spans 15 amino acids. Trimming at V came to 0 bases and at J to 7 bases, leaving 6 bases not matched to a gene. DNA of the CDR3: TGTGCCACCAGCAGAGAGGCTAGCGGGAGCGAAGAGCAGTACTTC. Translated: CATSREASGSEEQYF.